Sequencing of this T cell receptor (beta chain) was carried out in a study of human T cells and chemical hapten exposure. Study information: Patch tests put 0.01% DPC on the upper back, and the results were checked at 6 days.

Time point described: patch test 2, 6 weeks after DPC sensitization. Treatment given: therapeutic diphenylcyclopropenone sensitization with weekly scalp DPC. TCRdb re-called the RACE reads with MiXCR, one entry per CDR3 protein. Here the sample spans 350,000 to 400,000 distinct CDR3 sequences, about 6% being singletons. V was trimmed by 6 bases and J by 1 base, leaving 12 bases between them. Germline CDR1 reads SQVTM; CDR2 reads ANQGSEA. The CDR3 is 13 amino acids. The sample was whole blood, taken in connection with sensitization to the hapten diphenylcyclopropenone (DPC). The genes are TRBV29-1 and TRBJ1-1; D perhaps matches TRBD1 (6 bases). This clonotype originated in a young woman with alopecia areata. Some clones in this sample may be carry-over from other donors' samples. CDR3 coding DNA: TGCAGCGTCGCCCCGACAGGGAACACTGAAGCTTTCTTT. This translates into CSVAPTGNTEAFF. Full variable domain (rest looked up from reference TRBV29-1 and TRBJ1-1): SAVISQKPSRDICQRGTSLTIQCQVDSQVTMMFWYRQQPGQSLTLIATANQGSEATYESGFVIDKFPISRPNLTFSTLTVSNMSPEDSSIYLCSVAPTGNTEAFFGQGTRLTVV.